The 16 T cell receptor beta chains below come from one sample, sequenced in a study of regulatory T cells in long-lasting Graves disease. Time point meaning: persistent/refractory GD, antithyroid drugs over 5 years with positive TRAb. From RNA extracted from PBMCs, the TCR library was made. CDR3-region Arm-PCR and iRepertoire HTBI primers produced the TCR beta libraries. A single record per CDR3 protein comes from TCRdb applying MiXCR to the multiplex PCR reads. The sample yields hundreds of thousands of distinct CDR3 sequences, about 20% seen once. The sequencing here drew on peripheral blood mononuclear cells (PBMCs), taken when the disease was refractory, from a patient treated with antithyroid drugs. These receptors all stem from a female donor with Graves disease.

This clonotype was seen many times. The V gene is TRBV27, the J gene TRBJ1-1; tentatively, D is TRBD1 (6 bases). V lost 7 bases and J 1 base, leaving 22 bases between the germline ends. The CDR3 has 17 residues. Germline loops: CDR1 MNHEY, CDR2 SMNVEV (reference sequence). CDR3 residues: CASNTRIKGEGNTEAFF. The DNA of the CDR3 is TGTGCCAGCAATACAAGGATCAAGGGGGAAGGGAACACTGAAGCTTTCTTT.

V and J are TRBV20-1 and TRBJ1-5; D call uncertain. The germline gives CDR1 DFQATT, CDR2 SNEGSKA (reference sequence). CDR3 length: 12 amino acids. Trimming shortened V by 5 bases and J by 4 bases, and 9 bases separated the two germline ends. The DNA of the CDR3 is TGCAGTGCTGTGGACGGAAATCAGCCCCAGCATTTT. Encoded protein: CSAVDGNQPQHF.

This clonotype has a count of ten or more. This chain joins TRBV28 and TRBJ1-6; D is undetermined. The CDR3 totals 15 residues. Looked up from germline, CDR1 is MDHEN and CDR2 is SYDVKM. Between the trimmed V and J ends, which lost 5 bases and 7 bases, there was a span of 15 bases. CDR3 sequence: CASSPQDGWNSPLHF. CDR3 nucleotides: TGTGCCAGCAGTCCGCAGGACGGGTGGAATTCACCCCTCCACTTT.

This clonotype was detected ten times or more. The chain carries TRBV20-1 and TRBJ2-5, with TRBD1 matching over 8 bases. The CDR3 sequence is 11 residues long. The germline V gene encodes CDR1 DFQATT and CDR2 SNEGSKA (reference sequence). V gave up 4 bases and J gave up 13 bases; unmatched junction bases: 8. The CDR3 reads CSATQGARRYF. The CDR3 DNA sequence: TGCAGTGCTACGCAGGGGGCGAGGAGGTACTTC.

This chain links TRBV30 with TRBJ1-2; D is unresolved. Trimming took 0 bases from V and 3 from J, leaving 17 bases between them. The length of the CDR3 is 16 residues. The germline gives CDR1 GTSNPN, CDR2 SVGIG (reference sequence). Here the CDR3 reads CAWSVWLAGEHYGYTF. In nucleotides, the CDR3 is TGTGCCTGGAGTGTATGGCTTGCCGGGGAACACTATGGCTACACCTTC. The variable domain in full, with the rest retrieved from reference TRBV30 and TRBJ1-2, is SQTIHQWPATLVQPVGSPLSLECTVEGTSNPNLYWYRQAAGRGLQLLFYSVGIGQISSEVPQNLSASRPQDRQFILSSKKLLLSDSGFYLCAWSVWLAGEHYGYTFGSGTRLTVV.

In this sample, this clonotype turned up a few times. The chain employs TRBV20-1 and TRBJ2-5; TRBD2 is a possible D gene (6 bases). With 5 bases removed from V and 5 bases from J, the gap between germline ends came to 18 bases. The CDR3 has 14 amino acids. Germline CDR1 DFQATT, CDR2 SNEGSKA (reference sequence). The CDR3 DNA is TGCAGTGCTCTCCAATACCAGCGGGTTGAGACCCAGTACTTC. It specifies CSALQYQRVETQYF.

J is TRBJ1-2 and V is TRBV5-6; no definite D call. The CDR3 sequence is 12 residues long. V shed 4 bases and J shed 7 bases, with 11 bases lying between them. CDR1 is SGHDT and CDR2 is YYEEEE in the germline V gene. The CDR3 bases are TGTGCCAGCAGCCAAACCAAGAGTGGCTACACCTTC. As protein: CASSQTKSGYTF.

The chain carries TRBV19 and TRBJ1-1, with D uncertain. CDR1 LNHDA and CDR2 SQIVND come from the germline V gene (reference sequence). This CDR3 comprises 13 residues. The V end was cut by 3 bases, the J end by 1 base, with 6 bases between. The CDR3 coding sequence is TGTGCCAGTAGTATGAGCACGAACACTGAAGCTTTCTTT. Protein: CASSMSTNTEAFF.

The sample holds a few counts of this clonotype. The chain recombines TRBV4-2 with TRBJ1-6, with 8 bases fitting TRBD1. The CDR3 runs 14 residues. CDR1 and CDR2 from the germline V gene are LGHNA and YNFKEQ. Trimming took 3 bases from V and 6 from J; bases not matched to a gene: 1. The CDR3 sequence: CASSQGQANSPLHF. In nucleotides, the CDR3 is TGTGCCAGCAGCCAGGGACAGGCTAATTCACCCCTCCACTTT.

This clonotype was observed at least ten times. The chain carries TRBV28 and TRBJ1-1; 10 bases agree with TRBD1. Looked up from germline, CDR1 is MDHEN and CDR2 is SYDVKM. The junction had 4 bases not matched to a gene; V was cut back by 6 bases and J by 6 bases. The CDR3 runs to 13 residues. The CDR3 DNA is TGTGCCAGCAGGCGACAGGGGGCGTCTGAAGCTTTCTTT. Its translation: CASRRQGASEAFF.

This clonotype came up many times. V usage is TRBV7-9 and J usage is TRBJ1-1, with D unresolved. The V gene's germline CDR1 is SEHNR and CDR2 FQNEAQ (reference sequence). This CDR3 is 15 amino acids long. Trimming took 8 bases from V and 1 from J, leaving 17 bases between them. DNA for the CDR3: TGTGCCAGCTCCCCCGGGTCCCGGACGAACACTGAAGCTTTCTTT. Its protein product is CASSPGSRTNTEAFF.

The chain has TRBV29-1 and TRBJ2-7; TRBD1 matches 7 bases. Germline-derived CDR1 and CDR2 are SQVTM and ANQGSEA. Germline trimming cut 7 bases from V and 6 bases from J; bases unmatched to any gene: 9. This CDR3 is built from 12 residues. The CDR3 protein is CSGGQDFREQYF. The CDR3 DNA is TGCAGCGGAGGACAGGATTTTCGCGAGCAGTACTTC.

V gene TRBV10-3 combines with J gene TRBJ2-1; 8 bases are a match to TRBD1. Losses at the gene ends were 7 bases for V and 5 bases for J; bases not matched to a gene: 7. This CDR3 region has 14 residues. CDR1 ENHRY and CDR2 SYGVKD come from the germline V gene. CDR3 residues: CAITSGQANNEQFF. The CDR3 nucleotides are TGTGCCATCACCTCGGGACAGGCGAACAATGAGCAGTTCTTC.

V gene TRBV11-2 combines with J gene TRBJ1-5, with 8 positions matching TRBD1. This CDR3 is 16 amino acids long. Germline CDR1 SGHAT, CDR2 FQNNGV. V lost 4 bases to trimming and J lost 7 bases; unmatched junction nucleotides: 12. CDR3 sequence (DNA): TGTGCCAGCAGCTCGATTTCCGGGACAGGTGCCCAGCCCCAGCATTTT. Residues: CASSSISGTGAQPQHF.

At least ten counts were recorded for this clonotype. The chain employs TRBV7-8 and TRBJ1-2; D is undetermined. The CDR3 is 16 residues long. The V end was cut by 2 bases, the J end by 8 bases, with 21 bases between. Germline lookup yields CDR1 SGHVS and CDR2 FQNEAQ. CDR3 coding DNA: TGTGCCAGCAGCTTAAGAGTTGGGAGAGACCCTGGCGGCTACACCTTC. As protein: CASSLRVGRDPGGYTF.

The chain combines TRBV19 with TRBJ2-3, with 7 bases aligning to TRBD1. Germline V gives CDR1 LNHDA, CDR2 SQIVND (reference sequence). This CDR3 comprises 16 residues. The V gene end was trimmed by 5 bases and the J gene end by 2 bases; junction bases not matched to a gene: 10. Here the CDR3 DNA reads TGTGCCAGTAGTCGCGACGGACAGGATATCACAGATACGCAGTATTTT. This codes for CASSRDGQDITDTQYF.